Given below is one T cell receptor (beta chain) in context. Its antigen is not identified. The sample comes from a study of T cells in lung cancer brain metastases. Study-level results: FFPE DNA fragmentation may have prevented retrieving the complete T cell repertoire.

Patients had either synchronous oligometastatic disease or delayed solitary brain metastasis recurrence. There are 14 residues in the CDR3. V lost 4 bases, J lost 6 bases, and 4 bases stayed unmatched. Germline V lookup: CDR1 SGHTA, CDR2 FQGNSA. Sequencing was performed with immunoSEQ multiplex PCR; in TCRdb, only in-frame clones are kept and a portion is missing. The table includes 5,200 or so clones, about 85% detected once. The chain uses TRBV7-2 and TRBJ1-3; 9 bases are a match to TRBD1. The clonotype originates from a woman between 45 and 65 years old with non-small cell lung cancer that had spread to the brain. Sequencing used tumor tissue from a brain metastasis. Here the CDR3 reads CASSWGQGENTIYF. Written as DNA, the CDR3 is TGTGCCAGCAGCTGGGGACAGGGCGAAAACACCATATATTTT.